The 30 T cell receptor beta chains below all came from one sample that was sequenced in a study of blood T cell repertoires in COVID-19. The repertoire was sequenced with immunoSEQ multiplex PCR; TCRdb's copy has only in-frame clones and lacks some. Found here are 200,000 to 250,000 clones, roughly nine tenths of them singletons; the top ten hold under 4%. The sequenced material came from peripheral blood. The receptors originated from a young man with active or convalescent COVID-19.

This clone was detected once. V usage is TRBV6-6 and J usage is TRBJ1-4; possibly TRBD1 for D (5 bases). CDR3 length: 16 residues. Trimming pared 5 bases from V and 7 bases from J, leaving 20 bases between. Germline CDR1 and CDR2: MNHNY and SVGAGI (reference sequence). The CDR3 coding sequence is TGTGCCAGCAGTCCCCCCGCAAGGGGCCAGGGTGAAAAACTGTTTTTT. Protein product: CASSPPARGQGEKLFF.

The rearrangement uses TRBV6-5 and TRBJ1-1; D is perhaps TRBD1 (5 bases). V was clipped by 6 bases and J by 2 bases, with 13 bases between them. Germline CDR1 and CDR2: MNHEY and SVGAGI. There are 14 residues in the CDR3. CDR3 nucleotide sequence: TGTGCCAGCAGCCGCCCGGGGGAAAACACTGAAGCTTTCTTT. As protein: CASSRPGENTEAFF.

This chain's CDR3 is CASSLAGDGSPLHF. The CDR3, as DNA: TGTGCCAGCAGCTTGGCAGGGGACGGTTCACCCCTCCACTTT. The chain recombines TRBV5-6 with TRBJ1-6; perhaps TRBD1 as D (6 bases). Germline V CDR1 and CDR2: SGHDT, YYEEEE. Trimming removed 0 bases from V and 9 bases from J, with 10 bases in between. CDR3 length equals 14 residues.

CDR3 DNA: TGTGCCAGCAGCTTAGACAAAGGCAGGGTCACCTACGAGCAGTACTTC. It is translated as CASSLDKGRVTYEQYF. This chain links TRBV7-9 with TRBJ2-7, with D perhaps matching TRBD1 (5 bases). The CDR3 spans 16 residues. Trimming cost V 1 base and J 2 bases, with 15 bases left between them. Germline CDR1 SEHNR, CDR2 FQNEAQ (reference sequence).

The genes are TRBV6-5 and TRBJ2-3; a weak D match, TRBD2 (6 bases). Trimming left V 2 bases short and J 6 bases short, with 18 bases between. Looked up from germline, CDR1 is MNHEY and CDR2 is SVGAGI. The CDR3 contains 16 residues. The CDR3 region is CASSYQAGQLGDTQYF. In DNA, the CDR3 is TGTGCCAGCAGTTACCAAGCGGGTCAACTCGGGGATACGCAGTATTTT.

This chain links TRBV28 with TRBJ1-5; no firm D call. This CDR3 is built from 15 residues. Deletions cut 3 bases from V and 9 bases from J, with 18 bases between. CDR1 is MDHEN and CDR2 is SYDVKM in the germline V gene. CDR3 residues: CASSLEGSGLRPQHF. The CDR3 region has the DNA TGTGCCAGCAGTTTGGAGGGTTCAGGATTACGGCCCCAGCATTTT.

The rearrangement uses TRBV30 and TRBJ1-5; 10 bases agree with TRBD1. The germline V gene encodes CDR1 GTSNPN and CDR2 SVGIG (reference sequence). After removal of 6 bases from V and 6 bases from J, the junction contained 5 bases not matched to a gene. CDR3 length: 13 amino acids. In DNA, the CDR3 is TGTGCCTGCGCGACAGGGGGCGTTCAGCCCCAGCATTTT. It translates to CACATGGVQPQHF. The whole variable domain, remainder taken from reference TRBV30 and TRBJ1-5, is SQTIHQWPATLVQPVGSPLSLECTVEGTSNPNLYWYRQAAGRGLQLLFYSVGIGQISSEVPQNLSASRPQDRQFILSSKKLLLSDSGFYLCACATGGVQPQHFGDGTRLSIL.

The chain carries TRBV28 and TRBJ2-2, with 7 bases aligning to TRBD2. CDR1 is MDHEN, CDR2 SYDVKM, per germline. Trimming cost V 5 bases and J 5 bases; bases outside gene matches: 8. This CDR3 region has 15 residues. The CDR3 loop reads CASSPPGGRTGELFF. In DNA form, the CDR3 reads TGTGCCAGCAGTCCCCCCGGCGGGAGAACCGGGGAGCTGTTTTTT.

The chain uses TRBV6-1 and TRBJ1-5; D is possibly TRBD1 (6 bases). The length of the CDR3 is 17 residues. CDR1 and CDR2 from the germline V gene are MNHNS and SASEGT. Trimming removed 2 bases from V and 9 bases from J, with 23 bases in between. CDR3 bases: TGTGCCAGCAGTGAATTATTAGGGCGGCGGGGGCGAGGGCCCCAGCATTTT. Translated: CASSELLGRRGRGPQHF.

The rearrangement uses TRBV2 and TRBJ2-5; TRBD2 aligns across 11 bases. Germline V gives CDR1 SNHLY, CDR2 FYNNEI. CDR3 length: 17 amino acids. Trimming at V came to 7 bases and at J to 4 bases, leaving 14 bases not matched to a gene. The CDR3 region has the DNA TGTGCCAGCACCTTTAGCGGGGGGGCCAAAGGACGAGAGACCCAGTACTTC. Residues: CASTFSGGAKGRETQYF.

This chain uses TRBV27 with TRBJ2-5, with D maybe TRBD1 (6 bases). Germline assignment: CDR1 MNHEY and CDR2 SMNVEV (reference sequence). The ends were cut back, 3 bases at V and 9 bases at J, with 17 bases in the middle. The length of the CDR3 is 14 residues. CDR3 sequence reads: CASSFDRNLGAQYF. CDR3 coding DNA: TGTGCCAGCAGTTTTGACAGGAACCTGGGGGCCCAGTACTTC.

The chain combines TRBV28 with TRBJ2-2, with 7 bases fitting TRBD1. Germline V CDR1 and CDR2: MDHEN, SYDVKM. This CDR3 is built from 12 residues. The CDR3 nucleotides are TGTGCTACGACAGGGCCCACCGGGGAGCTGTTTTTT. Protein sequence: CATTGPTGELFF.

CDR3 protein: CASSLLAGGDTQYF. CDR3 DNA sequence: TGTGCCAGCAGCTTGCTAGCGGGGGGAGATACGCAGTATTTT. The chain is built from TRBV11-3 and TRBJ2-3, with 11 bases aligning to TRBD2. The germline V gene encodes CDR1 SGHNT and CDR2 YENEEA. The CDR3 covers 14 residues. J was trimmed by 5 bases and V by 3 bases; bases with no gene match: 1.

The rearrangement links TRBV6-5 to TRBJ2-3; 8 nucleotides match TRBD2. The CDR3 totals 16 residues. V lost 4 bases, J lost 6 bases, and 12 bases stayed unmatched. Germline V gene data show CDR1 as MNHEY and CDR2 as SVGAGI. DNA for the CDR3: TGTGCCAGCAGTTCTGTGCGGGAGGACGGGGCGGATACGCAGTATTTT. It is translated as CASSSVREDGADTQYF.

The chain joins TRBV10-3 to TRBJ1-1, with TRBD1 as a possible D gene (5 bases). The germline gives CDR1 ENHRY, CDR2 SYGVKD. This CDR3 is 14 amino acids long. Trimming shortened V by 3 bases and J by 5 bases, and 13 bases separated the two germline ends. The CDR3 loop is CAISDSAGRTEAFF. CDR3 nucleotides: TGTGCCATCAGTGACTCGGCAGGGCGGACTGAAGCTTTCTTT.

The DNA of the CDR3 is TGTGCCAGCAGCGTAAGGTCTAGCGGGGACAATGAGCAGTTCTTC. Translated: CASSVRSSGDNEQFF. This chain uses TRBV9 with TRBJ2-1, with 9 bases matching TRBD2. This CDR3 has 15 residues. The germline gives CDR1 SGDLS, CDR2 YYNGEE. V shed 1 base, J shed 5 bases, and the junction held 4 bases outside the gene matches.

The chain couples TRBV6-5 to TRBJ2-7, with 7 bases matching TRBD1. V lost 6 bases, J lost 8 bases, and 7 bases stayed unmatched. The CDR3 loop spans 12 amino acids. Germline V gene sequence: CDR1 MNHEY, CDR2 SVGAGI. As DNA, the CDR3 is TGTGCCAGCAGAACGACAGGGATACAGCAGTACTTC. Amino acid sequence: CASRTTGIQQYF.

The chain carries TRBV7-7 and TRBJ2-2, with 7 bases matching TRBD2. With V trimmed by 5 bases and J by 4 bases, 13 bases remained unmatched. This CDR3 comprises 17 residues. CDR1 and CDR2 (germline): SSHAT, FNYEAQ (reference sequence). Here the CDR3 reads CASSAELIVAGTGELFF. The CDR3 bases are TGTGCCAGCAGCGCCGAACTGATCGTAGCGGGCACCGGGGAGCTGTTTTTT. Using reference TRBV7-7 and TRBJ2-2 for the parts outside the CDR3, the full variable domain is GAGVSQSPRYKVTKRGQDVTLRCDPISSHATLYWYQQALGQGPEFLTYFNYEAQPDKSGLPSDRFSAERPEGSISTLTIQRTEQRDSAMYRCASSAELIVAGTGELFFGEGSRLTVL.

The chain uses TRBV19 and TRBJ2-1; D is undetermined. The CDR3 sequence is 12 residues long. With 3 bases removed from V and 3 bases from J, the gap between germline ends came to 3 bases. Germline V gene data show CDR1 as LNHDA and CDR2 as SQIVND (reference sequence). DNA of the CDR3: TGTGCCAGTAGTATCGTCTACAATGAGCAGTTCTTC. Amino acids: CASSIVYNEQFF.

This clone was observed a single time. This chain's CDR3 is CASTPGTSWADTQYF. The DNA of the CDR3 is TGTGCCAGCACCCCGGGGACTTCCTGGGCAGATACGCAGTATTTT. The chain joins TRBV7-3 to TRBJ2-3, with D maybe TRBD2 (6 bases). There are 15 residues in the CDR3. CDR1 is SGHTA, CDR2 FQGTGA, per germline. V lost 7 bases, J lost 4 bases, and 18 bases lay in between.

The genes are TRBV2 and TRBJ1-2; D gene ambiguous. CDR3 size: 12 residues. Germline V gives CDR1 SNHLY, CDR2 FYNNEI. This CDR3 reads CVEGGGFGGYTF. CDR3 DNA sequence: TGTGTGGAAGGCGGAGGATTTGGAGGCTACACCTTC.

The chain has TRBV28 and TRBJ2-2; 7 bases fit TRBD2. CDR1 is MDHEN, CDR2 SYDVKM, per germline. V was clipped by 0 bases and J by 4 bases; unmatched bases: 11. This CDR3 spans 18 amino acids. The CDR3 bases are TGTGCCAGCAGTTTATGGGGGGAGGGGAGAATCGGCACCGGGGAGCTGTTTTTT. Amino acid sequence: CASSLWGEGRIGTGELFF. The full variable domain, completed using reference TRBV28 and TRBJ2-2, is DVKVTQSSRYLVKRTGEKVFLECVQDMDHENMFWYRQDPGLGLRLIYFSYDVKMKEKGDIPEGYSVSREKKERFSLILESASTNQTSMYLCASSLWGEGRIGTGELFFGEGSRLTVL.

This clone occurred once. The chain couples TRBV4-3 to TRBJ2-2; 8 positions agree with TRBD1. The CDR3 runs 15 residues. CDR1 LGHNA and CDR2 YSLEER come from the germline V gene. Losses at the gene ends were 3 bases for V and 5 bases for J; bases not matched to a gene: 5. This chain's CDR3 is CASSQRTGWTGELFF. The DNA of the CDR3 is TGCGCCAGCAGCCAGAGGACAGGGTGGACCGGGGAGCTGTTTTTT.

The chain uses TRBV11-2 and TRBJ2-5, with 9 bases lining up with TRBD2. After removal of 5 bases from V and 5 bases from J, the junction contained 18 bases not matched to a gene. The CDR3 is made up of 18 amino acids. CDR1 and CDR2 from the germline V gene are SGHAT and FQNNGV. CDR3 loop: CASSPWPGREGISETQYF. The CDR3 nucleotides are TGTGCCAGCAGCCCCTGGCCAGGGCGGGAGGGAATTAGTGAGACCCAGTACTTC.

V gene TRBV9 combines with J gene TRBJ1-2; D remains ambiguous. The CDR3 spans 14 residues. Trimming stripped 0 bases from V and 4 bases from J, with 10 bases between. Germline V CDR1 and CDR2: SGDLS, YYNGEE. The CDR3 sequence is CASSVADFTYGYTF. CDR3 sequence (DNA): TGTGCCAGCAGCGTAGCGGACTTCACCTATGGCTACACCTTC.

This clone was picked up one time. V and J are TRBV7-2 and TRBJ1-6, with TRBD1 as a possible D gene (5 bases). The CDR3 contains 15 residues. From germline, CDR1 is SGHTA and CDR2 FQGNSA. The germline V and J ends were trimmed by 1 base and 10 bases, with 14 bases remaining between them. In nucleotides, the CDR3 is TGTGCCAGCAGCTTAGGGCCAGGGCACGAGTCACCCCTCCACTTT. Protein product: CASSLGPGHESPLHF.

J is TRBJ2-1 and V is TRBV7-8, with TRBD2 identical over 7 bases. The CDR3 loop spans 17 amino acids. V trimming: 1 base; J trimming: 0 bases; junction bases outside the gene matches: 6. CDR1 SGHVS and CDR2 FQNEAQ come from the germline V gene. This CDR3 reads CASSLVVGGGSYNEQFF. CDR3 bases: TGTGCCAGCAGCTTAGTTGTTGGGGGGGGCTCCTACAATGAGCAGTTCTTC. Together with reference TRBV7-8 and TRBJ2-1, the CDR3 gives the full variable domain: GAGVSQSPRYKVAKRGQDVALRCDPISGHVSLFWYQQALGQGPEFLTYFQNEAQLDKSGLPSDRFFAERPEGSVSTLKIQRTQQEDSAVYLCASSLVVGGGSYNEQFFGPGTRLTVL.

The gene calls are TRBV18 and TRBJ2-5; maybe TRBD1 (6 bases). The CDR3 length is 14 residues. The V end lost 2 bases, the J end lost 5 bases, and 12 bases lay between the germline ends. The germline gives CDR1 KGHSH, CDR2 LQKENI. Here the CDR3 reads CASSPTGREETQYF. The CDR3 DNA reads TGTGCCAGCTCACCAACAGGGCGAGAGGAGACCCAGTACTTC.

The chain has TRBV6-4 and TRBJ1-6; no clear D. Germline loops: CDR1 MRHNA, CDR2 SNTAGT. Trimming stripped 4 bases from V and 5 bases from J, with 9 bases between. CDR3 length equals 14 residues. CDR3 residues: CASSGTIHNSPLHF. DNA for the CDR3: TGTGCCAGCAGTGGGACTATCCATAATTCACCCCTCCACTTT.

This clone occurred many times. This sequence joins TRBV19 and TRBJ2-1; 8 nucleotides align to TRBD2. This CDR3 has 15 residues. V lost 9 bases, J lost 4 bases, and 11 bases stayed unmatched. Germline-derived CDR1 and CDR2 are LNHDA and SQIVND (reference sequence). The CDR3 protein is CASFLLAEPYNEQFF. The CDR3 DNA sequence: TGTGCCAGCTTCCTACTAGCGGAGCCGTACAATGAGCAGTTCTTC.